This T cell receptor beta chain was sequenced for a study of T cell responses to AZD1222 COVID-19 vaccine. Study summary: Combined were second doses at about 4 or about 12 weeks.

Sequencing used immunoSEQ multiplex PCR; TCRdb keeps in-frame clones, though not all of them. Of roughly 120,000 clones listed, about 88% are singletons. The CDR3 sequence is 14 residues long. V dropped 10 bases and J dropped 8; count of bases not matched to a gene: 14. CDR1 is MNHNS and CDR2 is SASEGT in the germline V gene. General study results and limits: CD4 TCRs associated with vaccination spanned spike, dominating at 160-218 and 743-854. Targets within unmutated variant regions were reportedly found for nearly half of spike-specific TCRs. The repertoires were collected only after the peak T cell response.

Details on this clone: Its specificity is not known.

The sequence was collected from an adult in good health. Sequenced material: peripheral blood, taken on day 0 of AZD1222 vaccination. The chain combines TRBV6-1 with TRBJ2-3; TRBD1 matches 8 bases. The CDR3 DNA reads TGTGCCACTGAAGAGACAGGGGTTGGAAGTACGCAGTATTTT. Its protein is CATEETGVGSTQYF.